This is a list of T cell receptor beta chains from one sample in a study of T cells after posttransplantation cyclophosphamide. The method was immunoSEQ multiplex PCR; TCRdb's version includes in-frame clones alone and lacks a portion of them. Observed in the sample are about 9,100 clones, none of them singletons. Sequencing used PBMCs, obtained roughly 350 days after allogeneic stem cell transplant with posttransplant cyclophosphamide. The receptor source for this set is a male patient in his 50s who received an allogeneic stem cell transplant from a related donor and was CMV-positive. Some T cells may arise from the graft donor. Each CDR3 is given with its conserved first and last residue. D genes are given only for firm matches. Clone size is not always given. Where it is, it says once, few, many or a class for expanded clones.

v_gene: TRBV6-1
d_gene: .
j_gene: TRBJ1-4
abundance: many
CDR3aa: CASSEALRDINEKLFF
CDR3nt: TGTGCCAGCAGTGAAGCGCTTCGGGACATTAATGAAAAACTGTTTTTT

v_gene: TRBV14
d_gene: TRBD1
j_gene: TRBJ2-2
abundance: many
CDR3aa: CASSQQQGFGELFF
CDR3nt: TGTGCCAGCAGCCAACAACAGGGGTTCGGGGAGCTGTTTTTT

v_gene: TRBV2
d_gene: TRBD1
j_gene: TRBJ1-4
abundance: medium-sized
CDR3aa: CAGYRGLDEKLFF
CDR3nt: TGTGCCGGATACAGGGGGTTAGATGAAAAACTGTTTTTT

v_gene: TRBV18
d_gene: .
j_gene: TRBJ1-6
abundance: many
CDR3aa: CASSPDEAFLLHF
CDR3nt: TGTGCCAGCTCACCAGACGAGGCTTTTCTCCTCCACTTT

v_gene: TRBV7-9
d_gene: .
j_gene: TRBJ2-7
abundance: many
CDR3aa: CASSWRGGSYEQYF
CDR3nt: TGTGCCAGCAGCTGGAGGGGGGGATCCTACGAGCAGTACTTC

v_gene: TRBV5-1
d_gene: .
j_gene: TRBJ2-5
abundance: many
CDR3aa: CASSFPSEETQYF
CDR3nt: TGCGCCAGCAGCTTTCCGAGCGAAGAGACCCAGTACTTC

v_gene: TRBV2
d_gene: .
j_gene: TRBJ1-2
abundance: many
CDR3aa: CASAGVGNGYTF
CDR3nt: TGTGCCAGCGCAGGGGTGGGGAATGGCTACACCTTC

v_gene: TRBV4-3
d_gene: .
j_gene: TRBJ2-7
abundance: many
CDR3aa: CASSQVGGNEQYF
CDR3nt: TGCGCCAGCAGCCAAGTAGGAGGGAACGAGCAGTACTTC

v_gene: TRBV9
d_gene: .
j_gene: TRBJ1-1
abundance: many
CDR3aa: CASSREVRNTEAFF
CDR3nt: TGTGCCAGCAGCCGGGAGGTGCGGAACACTGAAGCTTTCTTT

v_gene: TRBV5-4
d_gene: TRBD1
j_gene: TRBJ2-5
abundance: many
CDR3aa: CASRDRGQETQYF
CDR3nt: TGTGCCAGCAGGGACAGGGGCCAAGAGACCCAGTACTTC

v_gene: TRBV29-1
d_gene: .
j_gene: TRBJ2-1
abundance: many
CDR3aa: CSVGGEAYNEQFF
CDR3nt: TGCAGCGTCGGAGGGGAGGCCTACAATGAGCAGTTCTTC

v_gene: TRBV2
d_gene: TRBD2
j_gene: TRBJ2-5
abundance: many
CDR3aa: CASSAISGGEETQYF
CDR3nt: TGTGCCAGCAGTGCAATTAGCGGGGGCGAAGAGACCCAGTACTTC

v_gene: TRBV10-3
d_gene: .
j_gene: TRBJ1-1
abundance: medium-sized
CDR3aa: CAIRRTENTEAFF
CDR3nt: TGTGCCATCAGACGGACAGAAAACACTGAAGCTTTCTTT

v_gene: TRBV5-8
d_gene: TRBD1
j_gene: TRBJ2-1
abundance: many
CDR3aa: CASSFVLGQGRSSYNEQFF
CDR3nt: TGTGCCAGCAGCTTCGTCCTCGGACAGGGGCGAAGCTCCTACAATGAGCAGTTCTTC

v_gene: TRBV6-1
d_gene: .
j_gene: TRBJ1-2
abundance: many
CDR3aa: CATLIEGDYGYTF
CDR3nt: TGTGCCACCCTGATTGAGGGCGACTATGGCTACACCTTC

v_gene: TRBV6-1
d_gene: TRBD1
j_gene: TRBJ2-3
abundance: many
CDR3aa: CASRRTGSGDTQYF
CDR3nt: TGTGCCAGCAGAAGGACAGGGAGTGGCGATACGCAGTATTTT

v_gene: TRBV5-1
d_gene: TRBD1
j_gene: TRBJ2-2
abundance: many
CDR3aa: CASSFGQGTGELFF
CDR3nt: TGCGCCAGCAGCTTTGGACAGGGAACCGGGGAGCTGTTTTTT

v_gene: TRBV27
d_gene: TRBD1
j_gene: TRBJ2-7
abundance: many
CDR3aa: CASSSMTDRATLYEQYF
CDR3nt: TGTGCCAGCAGTTCAATGACTGACAGGGCTACGCTCTACGAGCAGTACTTC

v_gene: TRBV19
d_gene: .
j_gene: TRBJ1-2
abundance: many
CDR3aa: CASSIVYEDSGYTF
CDR3nt: TGTGCCAGTAGTATAGTTTATGAGGACAGCGGCTACACCTTC

v_gene: TRBV6-5
d_gene: .
j_gene: TRBJ2-2
abundance: many
CDR3aa: CASSYSSGNTGELFF
CDR3nt: TGTGCCAGCAGTTACTCTTCAGGAAACACCGGGGAGCTGTTTTTT

v_gene: TRBV9
d_gene: .
j_gene: TRBJ2-3
abundance: few
CDR3aa: CASSVVNGEYKDTQYF
CDR3nt: TGTGCCAGCAGCGTAGTGAACGGGGAGTATAAAGATACGCAGTATTTT

v_gene: TRBV7-6
d_gene: .
j_gene: TRBJ2-7
abundance: many
CDR3aa: CASSLEDGSSYEQYF
CDR3nt: TGTGCCAGCAGCTTAGAGGACGGGAGCTCCTACGAGCAGTACTTC

v_gene: TRBV18
d_gene: TRBD1
j_gene: TRBJ2-7
abundance: many
CDR3aa: CASSLQGAGEQYF
CDR3nt: TGTGCCAGCTCATTACAGGGGGCCGGCGAGCAGTACTTC

v_gene: TRBV2
d_gene: .
j_gene: TRBJ2-5
abundance: many
CDR3aa: CASSERGQNQETQYF
CDR3nt: TGTGCCAGCAGTGAAAGAGGACAGAATCAAGAGACCCAGTACTTC

v_gene: TRBV28
d_gene: TRBD1
j_gene: TRBJ2-2
abundance: many
CDR3aa: CASSLPGQGPTGELFF
CDR3nt: TGTGCCAGCAGTTTACCTGGACAGGGGCCAACCGGGGAGCTGTTTTTT

v_gene: TRBV27
d_gene: TRBD1
j_gene: TRBJ1-2
abundance: many
CDR3aa: CASSFLGQDNYGYTF
CDR3nt: TGTGCCAGCAGTTTCTTGGGACAGGACAACTATGGCTACACCTTC

v_gene: TRBV29-1
d_gene: .
j_gene: TRBJ2-3
abundance: .
CDR3aa: CSVPRGNTQYF
CDR3nt: TGCAGCGTTCCCCGGGGAAATACGCAGTATTTT

v_gene: TRBV11-3
d_gene: .
j_gene: TRBJ2-2
abundance: many
CDR3aa: CASSLSSEGELFF
CDR3nt: TGTGCCAGCAGCTTATCGAGTGAAGGGGAGCTGTTTTTT

v_gene: TRBV4-1
d_gene: TRBD1
j_gene: TRBJ2-7
abundance: .
CDR3aa: CASSQRDRLEQYF
CDR3nt: TGCGCCAGCAGCCAGAGGGACAGACTCGAGCAGTACTTC

v_gene: TRBV18
d_gene: TRBD1
j_gene: TRBJ1-1
abundance: many
CDR3aa: CASSPPGQQNTEAFF
CDR3nt: TGTGCCAGCTCCCCCCCGGGACAGCAGAACACTGAAGCTTTCTTT

v_gene: TRBV5-5
d_gene: TRBD2
j_gene: TRBJ2-1
abundance: many
CDR3aa: CASSSLRGVTNEQFF
CDR3nt: TGTGCCAGCAGCTCATTGCGGGGGGTAACCAATGAGCAGTTCTTC

v_gene: TRBV6-1
d_gene: .
j_gene: TRBJ2-1
abundance: many
CDR3aa: CASSEASQVLYNEQFF
CDR3nt: TGTGCCAGCAGTGAAGCCTCCCAGGTGCTCTACAATGAGCAGTTCTTC

v_gene: TRBV6-5
d_gene: TRBD2
j_gene: TRBJ2-7
abundance: many
CDR3aa: CASRSTSQRVYF
CDR3nt: TGTGCCAGCAGATCGACTAGCCAAAGAGTGTACTTC

v_gene: TRBV6-5
d_gene: TRBD1
j_gene: TRBJ1-4
abundance: many
CDR3aa: CASSYDRVGNEKLFF
CDR3nt: TGTGCCAGCAGTTACGACAGGGTGGGGAATGAAAAACTGTTTTTT

v_gene: TRBV27
d_gene: TRBD1
j_gene: TRBJ2-7
abundance: many
CDR3aa: CASSPGQGTYEQYF
CDR3nt: TGTGCCAGCAGTCCGGGACAGGGTACCTACGAGCAGTACTTC

v_gene: TRBV11-3
d_gene: .
j_gene: TRBJ2-1
abundance: many
CDR3aa: CASSLGSEQFF
CDR3nt: TGTGCCAGCAGCTTAGGCAGTGAGCAGTTCTTC

v_gene: TRBV10-1
d_gene: TRBD2
j_gene: TRBJ2-1
abundance: many
CDR3aa: CASSAGLAGIDEQFF
CDR3nt: TGCGCCAGCAGCGCTGGACTAGCGGGAATAGATGAGCAGTTCTTC

v_gene: TRBV13
d_gene: TRBD2
j_gene: TRBJ2-1
abundance: many
CDR3aa: CASSAPVGLAGGLSYNEQFF
CDR3nt: TGTGCCAGCAGCGCCCCCGTAGGGCTAGCGGGGGGCCTCTCCTACAATGAGCAGTTCTTC

v_gene: TRBV13
d_gene: .
j_gene: TRBJ1-2
abundance: many
CDR3aa: CASSLARQKPNYGYTF
CDR3nt: TGTGCCAGCAGCTTAGCCCGACAGAAACCTAACTATGGCTACACCTTC

v_gene: TRBV5-4
d_gene: .
j_gene: TRBJ1-2
abundance: many
CDR3aa: CASTPGQLNYGYTF
CDR3nt: TGTGCCAGCACCCCAGGACAGTTAAACTATGGCTACACCTTC

v_gene: TRBV10-3
d_gene: TRBD2
j_gene: TRBJ2-1
abundance: many
CDR3aa: CAISVSGGLRDEQFF
CDR3nt: TGTGCCATCTCAGTCTCGGGGGGATTAAGGGATGAGCAGTTCTTC

v_gene: TRBV7-2
d_gene: TRBD1
j_gene: TRBJ1-1
abundance: many
CDR3aa: CASSDRTGMNTEAFF
CDR3nt: TGTGCCAGCAGCGACCGGACAGGAATGAACACTGAAGCTTTCTTT

v_gene: TRBV4-3
d_gene: .
j_gene: TRBJ1-2
abundance: many
CDR3aa: CASSQDRGGRYGYTF
CDR3nt: TGCGCCAGCAGCCAAGATCGGGGAGGGAGGTATGGCTACACCTTC

v_gene: TRBV5-1
d_gene: TRBD2
j_gene: TRBJ2-5
abundance: many
CDR3aa: CASSFGLAGVTQYF
CDR3nt: TGCGCCAGCAGCTTTGGACTAGCGGGAGTAACCCAGTACTTC

v_gene: TRBV19
d_gene: .
j_gene: TRBJ2-7
abundance: many
CDR3aa: CASSILDKPYEQYF
CDR3nt: TGTGCCAGTAGTATTCTGGACAAGCCCTACGAGCAGTACTTC

v_gene: TRBV13
d_gene: TRBD1
j_gene: TRBJ2-7
abundance: few
CDR3aa: CASSPQQGAHEQYF
CDR3nt: TGTGCCAGCAGCCCACAACAGGGGGCCCACGAGCAGTACTTC

v_gene: TRBV11-1
d_gene: .
j_gene: TRBJ2-1
abundance: many
CDR3aa: CASSLTPIEQFF
CDR3nt: TGTGCCAGCAGCTTGACTCCCATTGAGCAGTTCTTC

v_gene: TRBV18
d_gene: .
j_gene: TRBJ1-3
abundance: many
CDR3aa: CASSPPGAISGNTIYF
CDR3nt: TGTGCCAGCTCACCCCCAGGGGCTATCTCTGGAAACACCATATATTTT

v_gene: TRBV5-1
d_gene: TRBD1
j_gene: TRBJ2-1
abundance: many
CDR3aa: CASKTTGTGTYNEQFF
CDR3nt: TGCGCCAGCAAAACGACCGGGACAGGAACCTACAATGAGCAGTTCTTC

v_gene: TRBV4-3
d_gene: .
j_gene: TRBJ1-1
abundance: medium-sized
CDR3aa: CASSGFVGDTEAFF
CDR3nt: TGCGCCAGCAGTGGTTTCGTCGGGGACACTGAAGCTTTCTTT

v_gene: TRBV5-1
d_gene: TRBD2
j_gene: TRBJ2-3
abundance: many
CDR3aa: CASSSTSGSGVTQYF
CDR3nt: TGCGCCAGCAGCTCAACTAGCGGGAGCGGGGTTACGCAGTATTTT

v_gene: TRBV5-1
d_gene: TRBD2
j_gene: TRBJ2-1
abundance: few
CDR3aa: CASSYGGGSTYNEQFF
CDR3nt: TGCGCCAGCAGCTACGGAGGCGGGAGTACCTACAATGAGCAGTTCTTC

v_gene: TRBV9
d_gene: .
j_gene: TRBJ1-2
abundance: many
CDR3aa: CASSAFQGNPGYTF
CDR3nt: TGTGCCAGCAGCGCCTTTCAGGGGAATCCTGGCTACACCTTC